Reported below is one T cell receptor (beta chain). As yet, its antigen is unknown. This entry is derived from a study of shared clonotypes between healthy human individuals. The overall study: Per-donor plates numbered three CD4 naive, three CD4 memory, two CD8 naive and one CD8 memory. Whole-study results and caveats: In a few donors, around 5% of naive CD4 clonotypes appeared in common. The study sampled only blood, and tissue repertoires likely differ.

Authors' processing steps: Filtering differed for immunoSEQ, which gave only junction sequences without quality scores. Measured with immunoSEQ multiplex PCR; TCRdb has only the in-frame clones, and not every one. V, J and clone size reflect that table, while D and trimming were determined from the DNA. The sample consists of more than 1,200,000 clones, 98% to 99% of them appearing once. Looked up from germline, CDR1 is ENHRY and CDR2 is SYGVKD. The CDR3 is made up of 16 amino acids. The ends lost 6 bases at V and 7 bases at J; junction bases unmatched: 12. The TCR was taken from a man under 40 in good health. What was sequenced was naive CD4+ T cells sorted from blood. Noted subset: CD45RA+ positively selected. J is TRBJ2-7 and V is TRBV10-3; 13 bases align to TRBD2. Here the CDR3 DNA reads TGTGCCATCAGACGACCCGGGACTAGCGGGACGGGTGAGCAGTACTTC. Translation gives CAIRRPGTSGTGEQYF.